This is a list of T cell receptor beta chains from one sample in a study of T cell responses to AZD1222 COVID-19 vaccine. The table came from immunoSEQ multiplex PCR; TCRdb's copy has only in-frame clones and leaves some out. The sample includes 150,000 or so clones, 80% to 90% of them seen just once. The sequencing used peripheral blood, collected on day 0 of AZD1222 vaccination. The receptors were gathered from an adult in good health. CDR3s include the opening cysteine and the closing phenylalanine or tryptophan. The D gene is left open where the match is weak.

J: TRBJ1-2; D: TRBD1; V: TRBV18; CDR3: CASSPTTGEDGYTF
J: TRBJ2-6; D: .; V: TRBV5-6; CDR3: CASSLPFGANVLTF
J: TRBJ2-6; D: .; V: TRBV4-3; CDR3: CASSQEPVSGANVLTF
J: TRBJ2-2; D: .; V: TRBV7-9; CDR3: CASSHDRLNTGELFF
J: TRBJ1-1; D: .; V: TRBV18; CDR3: CASSPTVKGTEAFF
J: TRBJ2-3; D: .; V: TRBV9; CDR3: CASSAWDNTQYF
J: TRBJ2-2; D: TRBD2; V: TRBV11-2; CDR3: CASSSLGGTGELFF
J: TRBJ1-4; D: .; V: TRBV7-2; CDR3: CASSLRQGLNEKLFF
J: TRBJ1-1; D: .; V: TRBV28; CDR3: CASSPPGLSEAFF
J: TRBJ2-1; D: TRBD1; V: TRBV7-2; CDR3: CASSLDPNRGGQFF
J: TRBJ1-6; D: TRBD1; V: TRBV7-8; CDR3: CASSSRTGTNSPLHF
J: TRBJ1-4; D: TRBD1; V: TRBV27; CDR3: CASRLDRGRTTNEKLFF
J: TRBJ2-7; D: .; V: TRBV28; CDR3: CAISSFRTLYEQYF
J: TRBJ2-2; D: .; V: TRBV3-1/TRBV3-2; CDR3: CASSQEIAHRANTGELFF
J: TRBJ1-1; D: .; V: TRBV18; CDR3: CASSPLEGGTEAFF
J: TRBJ1-3; D: .; V: TRBV10-3; CDR3: CAISALTNPTGTHSGNTIYF
J: TRBJ2-3; D: .; V: TRBV5-1; CDR3: CASSRAEHTDTQYF
J: TRBJ2-3; D: .; V: TRBV5-1; CDR3: CASSLDRPSTDTQYF
J: TRBJ1-2; D: .; V: TRBV5-6; CDR3: CASSLPTSNYGYTF
J: TRBJ2-7; D: TRBD2; V: TRBV30; CDR3: CAWSPLTSGSYEQYF
J: TRBJ2-5; D: .; V: TRBV7-2; CDR3: CASSTTLGETQYF
J: TRBJ1-1; D: .; V: TRBV6-5; CDR3: CASSYDRDRNTEAFF